The next 7 T cell receptor beta chains were all read from a single sample in a study of blood T cell repertoires in COVID-19. The method was immunoSEQ multiplex PCR; TCRdb's version includes in-frame clones alone and lacks a portion of them. The table includes approximately 200,000 clones, about 84% detected once. The sequencing sample was made of PBMCs or T cells enriched from blood (not recorded which). The receptors here all came from a young woman who had recovered from COVID-19.

V gene TRBV7-9 combines with J gene TRBJ2-1; 8 positions match TRBD1. CDR3 size: 15 residues. The trim removed 1 base at V and 7 bases at J, leaving 6 bases unmatched. Germline assignment: CDR1 SEHNR and CDR2 FQNEAQ (reference sequence). CDR3 DNA sequence: TGTGCCAGCAGCTTAGTGACCAGGGGGCGGAATGAGCAGTTCTTC. Translated: CASSLVTRGRNEQFF. The full variable domain, in which reference TRBV7-9 and TRBJ2-1 provide the parts outside the CDR3, is DTGVSQNPRHKITKRGQNVTFRCDPISEHNRLYWYRQTLGQGPEFLTYFQNEAQLEKSRLLSDRFSAERPKGSFSTLEIQRTEQGDSAMYLCASSLVTRGRNEQFFGPGTRLTVL.

This clone came up a few times. V gene TRBV25-1 combines with J gene TRBJ2-1; no reliable D call. The V end lost 4 bases, the J end lost 0 bases, and 4 bases lay between the germline ends. The CDR3 is 13 residues long. CDR1 MGHDK and CDR2 SYGVNS come from the germline V gene. CDR3 sequence: CASSGHSYNEQFF. The CDR3 DNA reads as TGTGCCAGCAGTGGACACTCCTACAATGAGCAGTTCTTC.

Only one count was recorded for this clone. The chain uses TRBV2 and TRBJ1-2; unclear D gene. Trimming stripped 7 bases from V and 8 bases from J, with 11 bases between. Germline assignment: CDR1 SNHLY and CDR2 FYNNEI. This CDR3 contains 11 residues. DNA for the CDR3: TGTGCCAGCACAAGGAGTGAGGGCTACACCTTC. Amino acid sequence: CASTRSEGYTF.

The V and J genes are TRBV7-2 and TRBJ2-3; 10 bases map to TRBD1. Germline loops: CDR1 SGHTA, CDR2 FQGNSA. The CDR3 has 17 residues. Losses at the gene ends were 6 bases for V and 5 bases for J; bases not matched to a gene: 14. The CDR3 DNA follows: TGTGCCAGCAGGCAATCCGGGACAGGGGCCCGCGGAGATACGCAGTATTTT. This sequence encodes CASRQSGTGARGDTQYF.

The chain joins TRBV30 to TRBJ1-2; possibly TRBD1 for D (5 bases). Germline CDR1 and CDR2: GTSNPN and SVGIG (reference sequence). This CDR3 is built from 15 residues. Deletions cut 0 bases from V and 2 bases from J, with 13 bases between. As DNA, the CDR3 is TGTGCCTGGAGTGTACCCGGACACGGGAACTATGGCTACACCTTC. Its translation: CAWSVPGHGNYGYTF.

J is TRBJ1-4 and V is TRBV18, with D perhaps TRBD1 (5 bases). V shed 0 bases and J shed 5 bases, with 10 bases lying between them. This CDR3 has 15 residues. Germline CDR1 KGHSH, CDR2 LQKENI. The CDR3, as DNA: TGTGCCAGCTCACCACCGGGCCGGGGGAATGAAAAACTGTTTTTT. Protein: CASSPPGRGNEKLFF.

V and J are TRBV24-1 and TRBJ2-1; 12 positions match TRBD2. The CDR3 has 15 amino acids. The J segment lost 8 bases and the V segment lost 9 bases, leaving 10 bases of the junction unmatched. Germline V CDR1 and CDR2: KGHDR, SFDVKD. The CDR3 coding sequence is TGTGCCACCGAGCCCGGGACTAGCGGGCTCTATGAGCAGTTCTTC. It encodes CATEPGTSGLYEQFF.